This TCR beta chain was observed in a study of regulatory T cells in long-lasting Graves disease (dated by TCRdb to the early 2020s). Context from the whole study: Persistent Graves' disease was defined as antithyroid drug treatment for over 5 years with persistently positive TSH receptor autoantibodies. Patients with persistent Graves' disease were compared with patients with newly diagnosed Graves' disease using TCR sequencing and RNA sequencing of peripheral blood. The study was conducted in China and was registered as a clinical trial. A total of some 35 samples underwent TCR sequencing, from some 13 patients with persistent Graves' disease and roughly 20 patients with newly diagnosed Graves' disease. On average, persistent Graves' disease patients in the clinical cohort had been on antithyroid drugs for around ten years.

The sample holds a few counts of this clonotype. Its antigen is still unknown. No clone much larger than this one lies a single base away; base qualities are absent. The method was multiplex PCR. This sample was sequenced with an Illumina HiSeq 4000. To build TCR beta libraries, CDR3 regions were amplified by Arm-PCR using iRepertoire HTBI primers. Before sequencing, the PCR products went through gel purification. On the authors' methods: Gene usage analysis of CDR3 amino acid clonotypes relied on the 62 TRBV and 15 or so TRBJ segments identified across samples. Filtered high-quality paired reads were merged into contigs using COPE and FqMerger. BLAST was used to align contigs to the IMGT TRBV, TRBD and TRBJ reference genes, and CDR3 was defined following IMGT. Clonotypes above 0.1% frequency were classified as highly expanded clones. Shannon entropy served as the measure of repertoire diversity, while the Gini coefficient captured V-J evenness. A clonotype was considered public if more than one individual shared it. Clones were called with MiXCR by TCRdb after fastp trimmed the public reads at Q25, and only in-frame beta chains were retained. CDR3 protein sequences are deduplicated, and each keeps its most common genes and DNA. The V and J calls and clone size come from TCRdb's table, not from the authors' own analysis. The sample table lists hundreds of thousands of distinct CDR3 sequences, around a fifth of them with a count of one. Around 15% of the sample is in the top ten clones.

Deletion took 9 bases off V and 4 bases off J, with a span of 22 bases between the germline ends. CDR1 and CDR2, per the germline V gene, are MDHEN and SYDVKM. The CDR3 sequence holds 16 residues, the cysteine and phenylalanine included. The entry retains the CDR3 DNA only, 48 bases that are in frame from base 1. The time point label, read with the paper, signifies: persistent/refractory GD, antithyroid drugs over 5 years with positive TRAb. For both TCR sequencing and RNA sequencing, RNA was extracted from PBMCs in TRIzol. The diagnosis of Graves' disease followed American Thyroid Association guidelines. The patients came from an endocrinology department in Xi'an, China. Each patient gave around 9.2 milliliters of peripheral blood, collected in an EDTA anticoagulant tube. Ficoll Paque Plus density gradient separation was used to isolate PBMCs, and no further T cell sorting was performed. An Agilent 2100 Bioanalyzer and agarose gel were used to check RNA quality, while a NanoDrop 2000 measured RNA concentration.

Overall study results and their limits: TRBV28, TRBJ1-2 and TRBJ2-5 were preferentially used in persistent disease, while TRBV20-1 and TRBJ2-1 were favored in newly diagnosed disease. Compared with newly diagnosed patients, patients with persistent Graves' disease had lower TCR Shannon entropy and fewer highly expanded clones, which suggests clonal expansion. The small sample size was acknowledged by the authors as a limitation that may reduce accuracy. Only peripheral blood was studied, because thyroid tissue, the primary lesion, was inaccessible. Sequencing and analysis were restricted to the TCR beta chain. A larger number of public clonotypes was shared among persistent patients (approximately 3,000) than among newly diagnosed patients (roughly 970).

The starting material was peripheral blood mononuclear cells (PBMCs), obtained when the disease was refractory, from a patient treated with antithyroid drugs. This TCR derives from a female donor with Graves disease. This chain joins TRBV28 to TRBJ2-1, with the D gene call left open. The CDR3 is CASRQLPNPGYNEQFF. The nucleotide sequence reads TGTGCCAGTAGACAATTGCCCAATCCTGGATACAATGAGCAGTTCTTC.